This entry features one TCR beta chain sequence. This CDR3 is built from 11 residues. V shed 5 bases and J shed 10 bases, with 6 bases lying between them. Per germline, CDR1 SNHLY and CDR2 FYNNEI. The entry originates in a study of T-cell memory formation after mild COVID-19. Each CDR3 protein gets one entry after TCRdb re-called the 5' RACE reads with MiXCR. This table has about 110,000 distinct CDR3 sequences, 15% to 20% appearing once. Source material: PBMCs or a T cell subset sorted from them (not recorded which). The TCR originated in a man younger than 30 who had mild COVID-19 (a few samples of this study predate the infection). Cell type and time point are not known. The chain employs TRBV2 and TRBJ1-6; no clear D gene. As DNA, the CDR3 is TGTGCCAGCAGTCCTATCTCACCCCTCCACTTT. The encoded protein is CASSPISPLHF.